One and the same sample provided the 5 T cell receptor beta chains below, sequenced in a study of metastatic and nonmetastatic thyroid tumors. All patients were treatment-naive before thyroid surgery. Using MiXCR, TCRdb reanalyzed the PCR reads. The sample lists around 35,000 clones; less than 20% were seen once. The specimen was blood. These receptors all come from a female donor with papillary thyroid cancer or a benign thyroid nodule (not recorded which). Some clones in this sample may be carry-over from other donors' samples.

The chain carries TRBV4-1 and TRBJ1-3; tentatively, D is TRBD1 (5 bases). The CDR3 consists of 16 residues. Per germline, CDR1 MGHRA and CDR2 YSYEKL. V shed 0 bases and J shed 5 bases, with 14 bases lying between them. The CDR3 sequence: CASSQEGQTLRNTIYF. The CDR3 DNA is TGCGCCAGCAGCCAAGAGGGGCAGACTCTCCGAAACACCATATATTTT.

This clone appeared many times. The rearrangement links TRBV28 to TRBJ1-5; 7 bases match TRBD1. Germline lookup yields CDR1 MDHEN and CDR2 SYDVKM. The CDR3 length is 14 residues. Unmatched junction bases numbered 10, after V lost 5 bases and J lost 9 bases. Written as DNA, the CDR3 is TGTGCCAGCAGTCCCCGGGACAGCCTACGGCCCCAGCATTTT. Protein: CASSPRDSLRPQHF.

Many counts were recorded for this clone. The CDR3 region has the DNA TGTGCCAGCAGCTTAAGCTTATCTGAAGCTTTCTTT. Translated, it gives CASSLSLSEAFF. The chain is built from TRBV7-9 and TRBJ1-1; no reliable D call. From germline, CDR1 is SEHNR and CDR2 FQNEAQ (reference sequence). CDR3 size: 12 residues. The V end lost 2 bases, the J end lost 6 bases, and 7 bases lay between the germline ends.

This clone was seen repeatedly, ten times or more. J is TRBJ1-2 and V is TRBV20-1, with TRBD1 as a possible D gene (5 bases). This CDR3 region has 14 residues. Germline CDR1 DFQATT, CDR2 SNEGSKA (reference sequence). Deletions cut 6 bases from V and 3 bases from J, with 17 bases between. The CDR3 region has the DNA TGCAGTGCGAGAACCGGGACGGACCACTATGGCTACACCTTC. Protein sequence: CSARTGTDHYGYTF.

A word on this clone: An end of the junction differs from the germline gene, which may be a read error. The V call is TRBV19, the J call TRBJ2-3; TRBD2 agrees at 7 bases. This CDR3 spans 14 amino acids. Germline CDR1 LNHDA, CDR2 SQIVND (reference sequence). Here the CDR3 reads CASRPSGSTDTHYF. The CDR3 region has the DNA TGTGCCAGTAGGCCTAGCGGTAGTACAGATACGCATTATTTT. Full variable domain (remainder filled in from reference TRBV19 and TRBJ2-3): DGGITQSPKYLFRKEGQNVTLSCEQNLNHDAMYWYRQDPGQGLRLIYYSQIVNDFQKGDIAEGYSVSREKKESFPLTVTSAQKNPTAFYLCASRPSGSTDTHYFGPGTRLTVL.